What follows are 4 T cell receptor beta chains derived from one specimen sequenced in a study of chemoradiotherapy in HPV16-positive cancers. The protocol was immunoSEQ multiplex PCR, while the TCRdb copy is restricted to in-frame clones and leaves out a portion. The sample shows tens of thousands of clones, roughly 87% of them seen only once. The specimen comprised blood, sampled from a patient who underwent chemoradiotherapy. The origin of the receptors is a human donor with HPV-associated anogenital cancer.

The chain combines TRBV11-2 with TRBJ2-4; TRBD2 matches 10 bases. The germline gives CDR1 SGHAT, CDR2 FQNNGV. The V segment lost 4 bases and the J segment 5 bases; nucleotides outside the gene matches: 14. There are 18 residues in the CDR3. CDR3 amino acids: CASSSPRGSGRTENIQYF. CDR3 in DNA: TGTGCCAGCAGCTCCCCCAGGGGTAGCGGGAGGACAGAAAACATTCAGTACTTC.

The CDR3 spells CASSQSTGEADTQYF. CDR3 nucleotide sequence: TGTGCCAGCAGCCAATCGACAGGGGAGGCAGATACGCAGTATTTT. V is TRBV4-2 and J is TRBJ2-3; 8 bases match TRBD1. Germline V gene data show CDR1 as LGHNA and CDR2 as YNFKEQ. The junction had 5 bases not matched to a gene; V was cut back by 2 bases and J by 4 bases. The CDR3 loop spans 15 amino acids.

J is TRBJ1-6 and V is TRBV9, with D perhaps matching TRBD1 (5 bases). Trimming pared 5 bases from V and 6 bases from J, leaving 12 bases between. The CDR3 runs to 14 residues. CDR1 is SGDLS, CDR2 YYNGEE, per germline. CDR3 bases: TGTGCCAGCAGTGCCCAGGGCGTTAATTCACCCCTCCACTTT. Translation: CASSAQGVNSPLHF.

This clone was observed once. The chain recombines TRBV6-5 with TRBJ1-3; TRBD1 is a possible D gene (5 bases). This CDR3 has 14 residues. Germline V gene data show CDR1 as MNHEY and CDR2 as SVGAGI. Trimming removed 10 bases at V and 4 bases at J, with 17 bases between. CDR3 amino acids: CATRSGVQGNTIYF. The CDR3 DNA sequence: TGTGCCACCAGATCGGGGGTTCAGGGAAACACCATATATTTT.